Reported below is one TCR beta chain. The antigen remains undetermined. The assay ran at deep level. TCRdb's copy holds only in-frame clones and misses some; the assay was immunoSEQ multiplex PCR. Among about 2.3 million clones listed, approximately 93% were seen once. The sample comes from a study of shared clonotypes between healthy human individuals. At the level of the study: Ranging from 18 to 49 in age, donors were two women and a few men. Each donor's CD8 memory used one plate, CD8 naive two, each CD4 subset three. Points from the study as a whole: Despite large depth, sorted-subset datasets appeared incompletely sequenced.

The CDR3 spans 15 residues. From germline, CDR1 is SGHRS and CDR2 YFSETQ. The V and J ends lost 5 bases and 1 base, in that order; junction bases with no gene match: 6. The rearrangement joins TRBV5-1 to TRBJ2-1; 7 nucleotides line up with TRBD2. Sequenced sample: naive CD4+ T cells from PBMCs. Subset of the sample: CD45RA+ positively selected. The receptor was derived from a young man in good health. Some clones in this sample may be carry-over from other donors' samples. The CDR3 sequence is CASRPAGLSYNEQFF. Here the CDR3 DNA reads TGCGCCAGCAGACCAGCGGGACTTTCCTACAATGAGCAGTTCTTC.